The rows below give T cell receptor beta chains drawn from one sample of a study of T cells in localized non-small cell lung cancer. The method was immunoSEQ multiplex PCR; TCRdb's version includes in-frame clones alone and lacks a portion of them. The sample shows 25,000 to 35,000 clones, around four fifths of them seen only once. Material: peripheral blood, obtained before any cancer treatment. Receptor source: a male donor at least 60 years old with stage III squamous cell lung carcinoma. The CDR3 runs from the conserved cysteine through the conserved F or W. The D gene is left open where the match is weak. The size of a clone is reported for some rows only, either as once, few or many, or as a class for expanded clones.

TRBJ2-1,NA,NA,TRBV5-8,TGTGCCAGCAGCTTGGGGAGCTCCTACAATGAGCAGTTCTTC,CASSLGSSYNEQFF
TRBJ2-7,NA,NA,TRBV6-1,TGTGCCAGCAGTGTGGCCTTTTCCGGGGATTACGAGCAGTACTTC,CASSVAFSGDYEQYF
TRBJ2-7,TRBD1,few,TRBV6-5,TGTGCCAGCAGCCGAGGACAGGGCCGGTACGAGCAGTACTTC,CASSRGQGRYEQYF
TRBJ2-7,NA,once,TRBV7-8,TGTGCCAGCAGCCGGACATCGACCTCCTACGAGCAGTACTTC,CASSRTSTSYEQYF
TRBJ2-2,NA,NA,TRBV19,TGTGCCAGTAGTACCGGGCAAAATACCGGGGAGCTGTTTTTT,CASSTGQNTGELFF
TRBJ2-1,NA,NA,TRBV7-2,TGCGCCAGCAGCCGGGGGCAGAACTCCTACAATGAGCAGTTCTTC,CASSRGQNSYNEQFF
TRBJ2-5,NA,NA,TRBV5-4,TGTGCCAGCAGCTTGGGCGGCTCACAAGAGACCCAGTACTTC,CASSLGGSQETQYF
TRBJ2-7,TRBD1,NA,TRBV14,TGTGCCAGCAGCCAAGTGGGACAGGGGAAGCAGTACTTC,CASSQVGQGKQYF
TRBJ1-5,TRBD1,NA,TRBV27,TGTGCCAGCAGTTTAAGAGGACAGGTGGGACAGCCCCAGCATTTT,CASSLRGQVGQPQHF
TRBJ2-3,TRBD1,NA,TRBV5-1,TGCGCCAGCAGCGTACAGGGGGCTGGAGATACGCAGTATTTT,CASSVQGAGDTQYF
TRBJ2-5,NA,NA,TRBV18,TGTGCCAGCTCACCATTGGGGGAACGAGAGACCCAGTACTTC,CASSPLGERETQYF
TRBJ2-5,NA,NA,TRBV6-1,TGTGCCAGCAGCACCGGTGGACAAGAGACCCAGTACTTC,CASSTGGQETQYF
TRBJ1-1,NA,NA,TRBV19,TGTGCCAGTAGTACGCAAAGGGAAACTGAAGCTTTCTTT,CASSTQRETEAFF
TRBJ1-4,NA,NA,TRBV25-1,TGTGCCAGCTCAGGAAGGTCCTCAGCAACTAATGAAAAACTGTTTTTT,CASSGRSSATNEKLFF
TRBJ1-2,NA,few,TRBV28,TGTGCCAGCAGCCTCCCTTGGGGGGGGGAGGGCTACACCTTC,CASSLPWGGEGYTF
TRBJ2-6,NA,NA,TRBV10-3,TGTGCCATCAGTGAGGACAGGAGCTCTGGGGCCAACGTCCTGACTTTC,CAISEDRSSGANVLTF
TRBJ2-3,NA,NA,TRBV5-4,TGTGCCAGCAGCTTGGAGCGGAGCACAGATACGCAGTATTTT,CASSLERSTDTQYF
TRBJ2-7,NA,NA,TRBV19,TGTGCCAGTAGGGGGACGGAATTCTACGAGCAGTACTTC,CASRGTEFYEQYF
TRBJ1-2,NA,few,TRBV28,TGTGCCAGCACAGGGCAGCGAAACTATGGCTACACCTTC,CASTGQRNYGYTF
TRBJ2-2,NA,NA,TRBV15,TGTGCCACCAGCAGAGATCGACAGTTCACCGGGGAGCTGTTTTTT,CATSRDRQFTGELFF
TRBJ2-7,NA,few,TRBV15,TGTGCCACCAGCAGGGGGTACTCTTCCTACGAGCAGTACTTC,CATSRGYSSYEQYF
TRBJ1-1,TRBD1,NA,TRBV5-6,TGTGCCAGCAGCGCAATAGGGACAGGGAGTATTGAAGCTTTCTTT,CASSAIGTGSIEAFF